This entry concerns a single TCR beta chain. Sequence at one end of the junction differs from germline and may be a read error. This specimen belongs to a study of CD4 and CD8 cells across lung adenocarcinoma regions. A single record per CDR3 protein comes from TCRdb applying MiXCR to the PCR reads. The sample lists roughly 20,000 distinct CDR3 sequences, less than 70% occurring once. Donors had localized lung adenocarcinoma, a non-small cell lung cancer. The CDR3 length is 17 residues. Germline V gene sequence: CDR1 MNHEY, CDR2 SMNVEV (reference sequence). The V gene is TRBV27, the J gene TRBJ2-5, with D perhaps matching TRBD2 (6 bases). The sequence came from a female donor with lung adenocarcinoma. The CD4 and CD8 labels of this study may be unreliable. The sample taken for sequencing was CD8+ T cells from the center of a lung tumor. CDR3 coding DNA: TGTGCCAGCAGTTCGGGACTCGTGGGCAGCGACCCAGAGACCCAGTACTTT. It specifies CASSSGLVGSDPETQYF.